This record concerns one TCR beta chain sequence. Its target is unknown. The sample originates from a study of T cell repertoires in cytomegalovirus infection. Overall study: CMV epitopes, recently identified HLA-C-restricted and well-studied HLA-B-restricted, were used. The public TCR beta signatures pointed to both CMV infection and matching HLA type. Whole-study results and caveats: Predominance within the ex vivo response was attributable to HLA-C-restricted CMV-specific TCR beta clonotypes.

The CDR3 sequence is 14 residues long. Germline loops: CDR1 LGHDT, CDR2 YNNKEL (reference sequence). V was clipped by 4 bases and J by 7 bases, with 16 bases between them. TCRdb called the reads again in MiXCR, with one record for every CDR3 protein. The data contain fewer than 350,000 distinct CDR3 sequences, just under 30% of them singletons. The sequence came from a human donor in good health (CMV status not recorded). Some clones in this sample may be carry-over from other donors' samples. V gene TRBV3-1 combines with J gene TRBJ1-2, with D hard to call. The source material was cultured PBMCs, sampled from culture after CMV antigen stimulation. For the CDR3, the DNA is TGTGCCAGCAGCCCGGACGGGCAGGTTTTTGGCTACACCTTC. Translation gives CASSPDGQVFGYTF.